This TCR beta chain was documented in a study of cytomegalovirus exposure and HLA in healthy donors. Study outcomes and limitations: As a later analysis revealed, the rate of TCR association differed by HLA locus, with DRB1 most and HLA-C fewest. Later on, an analysis tied some 17,000 TCR beta sequences to HLA alleles at 0.05 false discovery rate. Specific recognition of CMV antigens was confirmed in vitro for a few chains (all CMV-associated).

Worth noting for this clone: Its antigen is undetermined.

The PCR contained 60 Vbeta and 13 Jbeta primers. Profiled with immunoSEQ multiplex PCR; TCRdb holds only in-frame clones, not every one. This repertoire shows 75,000 or so clones, about 72% found once; its top ten account for about 20%. The sequenced sample was PBMCs. This receptor was identified in a man in his forties in good health and CMV-seropositive.

CDR3 sequence (DNA): TGCGCCAGCAGCTTGCCGGGAGAGACCCAGTACTTC. Translating it yields CASSLPGETQYF. V and J are TRBV5-1 and TRBJ2-5; no firm D call. V lost 1 base, J lost 4 bases, and 5 bases lay in between. CDR1 is SGHRS and CDR2 is YFSETQ in the germline V gene. The length of the CDR3 is 12 residues.